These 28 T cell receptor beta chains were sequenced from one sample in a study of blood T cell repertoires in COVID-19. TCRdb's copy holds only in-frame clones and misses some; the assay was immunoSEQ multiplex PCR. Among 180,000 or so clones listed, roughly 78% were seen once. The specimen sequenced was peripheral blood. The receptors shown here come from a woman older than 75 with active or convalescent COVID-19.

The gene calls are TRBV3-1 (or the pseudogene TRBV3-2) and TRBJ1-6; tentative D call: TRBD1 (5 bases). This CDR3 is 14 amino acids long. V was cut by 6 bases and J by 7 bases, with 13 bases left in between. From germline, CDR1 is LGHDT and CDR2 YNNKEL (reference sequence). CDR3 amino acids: CASRHRDSNSPLHF. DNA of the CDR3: TGTGCCAGCAGGCATAGGGACTCAAATTCACCCCTCCACTTT.

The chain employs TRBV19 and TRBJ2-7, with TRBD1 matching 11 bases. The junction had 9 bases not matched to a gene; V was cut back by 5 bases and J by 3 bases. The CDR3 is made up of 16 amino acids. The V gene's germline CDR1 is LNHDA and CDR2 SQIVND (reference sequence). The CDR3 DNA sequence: TGTGCCAGTAGTCAACGATCCGGGACAGGGGGCTACGAGCAGTACTTC. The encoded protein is CASSQRSGTGGYEQYF.

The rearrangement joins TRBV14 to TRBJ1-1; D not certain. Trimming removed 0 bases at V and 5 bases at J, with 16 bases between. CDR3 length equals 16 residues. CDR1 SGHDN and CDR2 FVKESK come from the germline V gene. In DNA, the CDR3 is TGTGCCAGCAGCCAAGATTATATTGGTAGGAGGACTGAAGCTTTCTTT. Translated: CASSQDYIGRRTEAFF.

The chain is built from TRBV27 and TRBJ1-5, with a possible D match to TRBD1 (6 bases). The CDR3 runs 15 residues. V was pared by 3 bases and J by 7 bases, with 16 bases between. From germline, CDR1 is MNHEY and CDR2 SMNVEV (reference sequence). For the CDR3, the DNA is TGTGCCAGCAGTTTCCTGGGGGCCCGCGAGCAGCCCCAGCATTTT. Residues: CASSFLGAREQPQHF.

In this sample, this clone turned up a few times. The CDR3 nucleotides are TGTGCCAGCAGTCGACAGGGGGCTTACGAGCAGTACTTC. This sequence encodes CASSRQGAYEQYF. V and J are TRBV27 and TRBJ2-7, with TRBD1 identical over 10 bases. There are 13 residues in the CDR3. Losses at the gene ends were 5 bases for V and 4 bases for J; bases not matched to a gene: 2. Germline V gene data show CDR1 as MNHEY and CDR2 as SMNVEV (reference sequence).

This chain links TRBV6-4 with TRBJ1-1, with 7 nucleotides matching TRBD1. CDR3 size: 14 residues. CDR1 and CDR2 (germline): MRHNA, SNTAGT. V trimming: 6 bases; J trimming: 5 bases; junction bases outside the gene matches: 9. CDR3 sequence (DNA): TGTGCCAGCAGACTAACAGGGGATGGAACTGAAGCTTTCTTT. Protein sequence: CASRLTGDGTEAFF.

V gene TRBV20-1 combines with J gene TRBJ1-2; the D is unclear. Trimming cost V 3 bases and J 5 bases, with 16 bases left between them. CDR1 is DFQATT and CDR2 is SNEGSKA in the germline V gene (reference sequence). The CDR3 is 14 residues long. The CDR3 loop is CSASRRQGIYGYTF. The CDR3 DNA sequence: TGCAGTGCTAGTCGGAGGCAAGGCATATATGGCTACACCTTC.

The CDR3 nucleotides read TGCGCCAGCCAACTTAAGGAGGGGTGGAACACTGAAGCTTTCTTT. As protein: CASQLKEGWNTEAFF. V gene TRBV5-1 combines with J gene TRBJ1-1; tentatively, D is TRBD1 (5 bases). CDR1 and CDR2 (germline): SGHRS, YFSETQ. The CDR3 spans 15 residues. The V and J ends lost 7 bases and 1 base respectively, with 17 bases between them. Filled out from reference TRBV5-1 and TRBJ1-1, the complete variable domain reads KAGVTQTPRYLIKTRGQQVTLSCSPISGHRSVSWYQQTPGQGLQFLFEYFSETQRNKGNFPGRFSGRQFSNSRSEMNVSTLELGDSALYLCASQLKEGWNTEAFFGQGTRLTVV.

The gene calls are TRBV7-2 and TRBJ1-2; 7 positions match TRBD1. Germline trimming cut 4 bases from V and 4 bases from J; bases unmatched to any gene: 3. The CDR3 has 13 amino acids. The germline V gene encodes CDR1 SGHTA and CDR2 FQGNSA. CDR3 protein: CASSSQGPYGYTF. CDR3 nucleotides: TGTGCCAGCAGCTCACAGGGGCCCTATGGCTACACCTTC.

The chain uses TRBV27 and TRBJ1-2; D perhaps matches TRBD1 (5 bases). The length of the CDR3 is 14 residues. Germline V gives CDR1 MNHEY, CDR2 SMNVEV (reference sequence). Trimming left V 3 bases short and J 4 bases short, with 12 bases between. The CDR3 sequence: CASSFGGDFYGYTF. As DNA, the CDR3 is TGTGCCAGCAGTTTCGGGGGGGACTTCTATGGCTACACCTTC.

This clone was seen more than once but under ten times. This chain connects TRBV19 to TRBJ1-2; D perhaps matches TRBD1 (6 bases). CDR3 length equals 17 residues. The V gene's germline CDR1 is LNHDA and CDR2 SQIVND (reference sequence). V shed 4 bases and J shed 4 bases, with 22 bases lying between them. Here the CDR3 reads CASSTQGSQITPYGYTF. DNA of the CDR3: TGTGCCAGTAGTACACAGGGAAGTCAGATAACTCCCTATGGCTACACCTTC. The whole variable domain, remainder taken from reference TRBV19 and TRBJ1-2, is DGGITQSPKYLFRKEGQNVTLSCEQNLNHDAMYWYRQDPGQGLRLIYYSQIVNDFQKGDIAEGYSVSREKKESFPLTVTSAQKNPTAFYLCASSTQGSQITPYGYTFGSGTRLTVV.

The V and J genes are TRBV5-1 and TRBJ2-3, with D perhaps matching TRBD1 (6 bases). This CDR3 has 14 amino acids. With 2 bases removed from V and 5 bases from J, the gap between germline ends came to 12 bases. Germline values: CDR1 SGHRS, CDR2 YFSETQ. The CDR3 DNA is TGCGCCAGCAGCTTAGGGACAACCCAAGATACGCAGTATTTT. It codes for CASSLGTTQDTQYF.

The CDR3 sequence is CASRASTDTQYF. The CDR3, as DNA: TGTGCCAGCAGAGCGAGCACAGATACGCAGTATTTT. The V call is TRBV9, the J call TRBJ2-3; no firm D call. The CDR3 sequence is 12 residues long. CDR1 and CDR2 from the germline V gene are SGDLS and YYNGEE. Trimming removed 5 bases at V and 0 bases at J, with 4 bases between.

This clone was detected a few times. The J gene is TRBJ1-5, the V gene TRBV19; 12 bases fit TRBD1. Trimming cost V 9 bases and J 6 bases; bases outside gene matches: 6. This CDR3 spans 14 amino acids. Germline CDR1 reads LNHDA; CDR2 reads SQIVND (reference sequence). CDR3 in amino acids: CASRDRGQGQPQHF. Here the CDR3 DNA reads TGTGCCAGCAGGGACAGGGGGCAAGGTCAGCCCCAGCATTTT.

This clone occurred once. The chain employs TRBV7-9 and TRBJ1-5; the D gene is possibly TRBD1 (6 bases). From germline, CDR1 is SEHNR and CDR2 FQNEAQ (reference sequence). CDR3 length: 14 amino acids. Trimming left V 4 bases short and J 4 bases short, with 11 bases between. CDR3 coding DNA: TGTGCCAGCAGCTATTGGGACACAAATCAGCCCCAGCATTTT. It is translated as CASSYWDTNQPQHF.

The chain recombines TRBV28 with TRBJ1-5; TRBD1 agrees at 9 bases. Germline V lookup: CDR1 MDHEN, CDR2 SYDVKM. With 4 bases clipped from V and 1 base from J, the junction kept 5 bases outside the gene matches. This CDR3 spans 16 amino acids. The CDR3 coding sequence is TGTGCCAGCAGTTCGACCGGGACAGGGAGCAATCAGCCCCAGCATTTT. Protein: CASSSTGTGSNQPQHF.

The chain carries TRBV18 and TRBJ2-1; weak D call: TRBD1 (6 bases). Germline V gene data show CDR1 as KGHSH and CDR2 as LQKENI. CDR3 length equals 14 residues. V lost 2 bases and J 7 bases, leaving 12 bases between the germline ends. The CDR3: CASSPTRGRNEQFF. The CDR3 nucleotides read TGTGCCAGCTCACCAACCAGGGGCAGGAATGAGCAGTTCTTC.

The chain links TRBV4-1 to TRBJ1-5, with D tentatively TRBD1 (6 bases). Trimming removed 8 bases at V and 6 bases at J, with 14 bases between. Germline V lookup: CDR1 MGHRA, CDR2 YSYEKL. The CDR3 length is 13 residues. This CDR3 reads CASQQGSGQPQHF. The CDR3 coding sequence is TGCGCCAGCCAGCAGGGGAGTGGTCAGCCCCAGCATTTT.

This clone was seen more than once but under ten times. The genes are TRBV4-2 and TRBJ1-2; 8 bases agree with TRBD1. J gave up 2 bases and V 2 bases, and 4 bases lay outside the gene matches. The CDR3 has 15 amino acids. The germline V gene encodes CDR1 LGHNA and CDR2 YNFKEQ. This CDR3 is CASSQQSGGNYGYTF. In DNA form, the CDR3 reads TGTGCCAGCAGCCAACAATCAGGGGGCAACTATGGCTACACCTTC.

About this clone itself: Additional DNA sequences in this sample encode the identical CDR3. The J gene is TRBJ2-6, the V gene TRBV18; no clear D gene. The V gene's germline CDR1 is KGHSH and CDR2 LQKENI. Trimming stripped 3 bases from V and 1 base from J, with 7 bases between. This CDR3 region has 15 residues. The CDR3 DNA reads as TGTGCCAGCTCACCCCCTCGGTCTGGGGCCAACGTCCTGACTTTC. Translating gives CASSPPRSGANVLTF.

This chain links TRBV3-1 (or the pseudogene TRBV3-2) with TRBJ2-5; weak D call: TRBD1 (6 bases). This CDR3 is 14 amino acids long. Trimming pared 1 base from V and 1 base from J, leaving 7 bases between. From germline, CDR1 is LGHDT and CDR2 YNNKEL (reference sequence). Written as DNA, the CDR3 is TGTGCCAGCAGCCAAGGGACAGCCCAAGAGACCCAGTACTTC. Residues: CASSQGTAQETQYF.

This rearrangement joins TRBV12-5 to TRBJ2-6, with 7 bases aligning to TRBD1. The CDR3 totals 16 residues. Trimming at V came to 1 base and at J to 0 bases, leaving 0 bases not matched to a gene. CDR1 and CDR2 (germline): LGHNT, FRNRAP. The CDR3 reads CASGLGDSSGANVLTF. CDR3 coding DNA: TGTGCTAGTGGTTTGGGGGACAGCTCTGGGGCCAACGTCCTGACTTTC.

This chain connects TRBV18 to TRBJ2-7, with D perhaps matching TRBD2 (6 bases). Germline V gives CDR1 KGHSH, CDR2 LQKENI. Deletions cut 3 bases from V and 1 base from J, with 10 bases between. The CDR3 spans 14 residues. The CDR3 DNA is TGTGCCAGCTCACCCGGTGGAGGGTCCTACGAGCAGTACTTC. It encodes CASSPGGGSYEQYF.

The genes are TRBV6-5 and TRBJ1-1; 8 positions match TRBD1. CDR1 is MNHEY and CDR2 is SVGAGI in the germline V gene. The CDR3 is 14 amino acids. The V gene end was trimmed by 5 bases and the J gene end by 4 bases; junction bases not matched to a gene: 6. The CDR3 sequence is CASSQDRVSTEAFF. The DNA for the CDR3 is TGTGCCAGCAGTCAGGACAGGGTGAGCACTGAAGCTTTCTTT.

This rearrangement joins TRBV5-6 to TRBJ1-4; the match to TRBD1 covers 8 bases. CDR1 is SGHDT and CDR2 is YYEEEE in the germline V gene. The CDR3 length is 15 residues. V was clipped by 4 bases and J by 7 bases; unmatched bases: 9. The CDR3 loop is CASSQIPGGGEKLFF. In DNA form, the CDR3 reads TGTGCCAGCAGCCAAATCCCAGGGGGCGGTGAAAAACTGTTTTTT.

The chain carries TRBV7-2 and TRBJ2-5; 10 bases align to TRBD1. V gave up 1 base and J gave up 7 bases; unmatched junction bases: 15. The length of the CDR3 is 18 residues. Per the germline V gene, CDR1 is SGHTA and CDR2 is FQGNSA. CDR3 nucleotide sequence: TGTGCCAGCAGCTTAGAATGGAGGGACAGGGGAAGGGCAGGGACCCAGTACTTC. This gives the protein CASSLEWRDRGRAGTQYF.

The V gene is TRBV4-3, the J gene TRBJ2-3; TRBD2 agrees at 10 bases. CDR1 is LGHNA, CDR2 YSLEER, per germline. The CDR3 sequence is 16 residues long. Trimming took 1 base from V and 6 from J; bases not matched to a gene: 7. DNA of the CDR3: TGCGCCAGCAGCCAAGCCTCAGCGGGGGGGCGCGATACGCAGTATTTT. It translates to CASSQASAGGRDTQYF.

CDR3 in DNA: TGTGCCAGCAGCTTAGTGTCGATCAGGAATGACAATTGGGATACGCAGTATTTT. Translating it yields CASSLVSIRNDNWDTQYF. J is TRBJ2-3 and V is TRBV7-2; no clear D. CDR3 size: 18 residues. Germline V gene data show CDR1 as SGHTA and CDR2 as FQGNSA. The V and J ends lost 1 base and 6 bases respectively, with 23 bases between them.